The rows below give T cell receptor beta chains drawn from one sample of a study of blood T cells in healthy people across ages. One entry per CDR3 protein results from TCRdb running MiXCR on the 5' RACE reads. The profile shows 1,800,000 or so distinct CDR3 sequences, about two fifths of them singletons. Sequencing input: blood. The receptor set was obtained from a human donor in good health. Both conserved end residues are part of each CDR3. D genes are given only for firm matches. Clone size is given for some rows only: seen once, a few or many times, or a class if the clone is expanded.

CDR3 protein: CSVEDGNSYGYTF
CDR3 DNA: TGCAGCGTTGAGGACGGGAACTCGTATGGCTACACCTTC
D gene: -
J gene: TRBJ1-2
V gene: TRBV29-1
clone size: many

CDR3 protein: CASSLDGGWAGGQFF
CDR3 DNA: TGTGCCAGCAGCTTAGACGGGGGGTGGGCCGGTGGGCAGTTCTTC
D gene: TRBD2
J gene: TRBJ2-1
V gene: TRBV7-2
clone size: once

CDR3 protein: CSVSGGAGNTIYF
CDR3 DNA: TGCAGCGTTTCAGGGGGCGCGGGAAACACCATATATTTT
D gene: TRBD1
J gene: TRBJ1-3
V gene: TRBV29-1
clone size: -

CDR3 protein: CASSQVQGNEHFF
CDR3 DNA: TGCGCCAGCAGCCAAGTACAGGGGAATGAGCATTTCTTC
D gene: TRBD1
J gene: TRBJ2-1
V gene: TRBV4-1
clone size: -

CDR3 protein: CASTGQGGPRDTQYF
CDR3 DNA: TGTGCCAGCACCGGACAGGGGGGACCTCGGGATACGCAGTATTTT
D gene: TRBD1
J gene: TRBJ2-3
V gene: TRBV28
clone size: few

CDR3 protein: CSGGDPEAFF
CDR3 DNA: TGCAGCGGTGGGGACCCTGAAGCTTTCTTT
D gene: -
J gene: TRBJ1-1
V gene: TRBV29-1
clone size: -

CDR3 protein: CASNHPGSGFYGYTF
CDR3 DNA: TGTGCCAGCAACCACCCGGGCTCAGGATTCTATGGCTACACCTTC
D gene: -
J gene: TRBJ1-2
V gene: TRBV12-3/TRBV12-4
clone size: -

CDR3 protein: CASSFGQLDNEQFF
CDR3 DNA: TGCGCCAGCAGCTTTGGACAGTTGGACAATGAGCAGTTCTTC
D gene: -
J gene: TRBJ2-1
V gene: TRBV5-1
clone size: few

CDR3 protein: CSVSGTGGKETQYF
CDR3 DNA: TGCAGCGTCTCCGGGACAGGGGGGAAAGAGACCCAGTACTTC
D gene: TRBD1
J gene: TRBJ2-5
V gene: TRBV29-1
clone size: few

CDR3 protein: CASSPGTDLSSYEQYF
CDR3 DNA: TGTGCCAGCAGTCCCGGGACAGATCTGAGCTCCTACGAGCAGTACTTC
D gene: TRBD1
J gene: TRBJ2-7
V gene: TRBV12-3/TRBV12-4
clone size: few

CDR3 protein: CASSQTIDGNTIYF
CDR3 DNA: TGCGCCAGCAGCCAGACCATCGATGGAAACACCATATATTTT
D gene: -
J gene: TRBJ1-3
V gene: TRBV4-3
clone size: -

CDR3 protein: CASSQNHIGQYGYTF
CDR3 DNA: TGCGCCAGCAGCCAAAACCACATCGGGCAGTATGGCTACACCTTC
D gene: -
J gene: TRBJ1-2
V gene: TRBV4-3
clone size: -

CDR3 protein: CASSLPGGQGSYGYTF
CDR3 DNA: TGTGCCAGCAGCTTACCGGGCGGACAGGGGAGCTATGGCTACACCTTC
D gene: TRBD1
J gene: TRBJ1-2
V gene: TRBV7-2
clone size: once

CDR3 protein: CASNNVDRAQYF
CDR3 DNA: TGTGCCAGCAATAACGTTGACAGGGCCCAGTACTTC
D gene: TRBD1
J gene: TRBJ2-5
V gene: TRBV28
clone size: few

CDR3 protein: CASHSGPTGRYGYTF
CDR3 DNA: TGCGCCTCGCACAGCGGTCCTACCGGCCGCTATGGCTACACCTTC
D gene: -
J gene: TRBJ1-2
V gene: TRBV5-1
clone size: -

CDR3 protein: CASSQTSGLAQALFYGYTF
CDR3 DNA: TGTGCCAGCAGCCAGACTTCAGGTTTAGCCCAGGCCCTATTCTATGGCTACACCTTC
D gene: -
J gene: TRBJ1-2
V gene: TRBV14
clone size: -

CDR3 protein: CASSPGGPGSYEAFF
CDR3 DNA: TGTGCCAGCAGCCCGGGAGGTCCCGGGTCCTATGAAGCTTTCTTT
D gene: -
J gene: TRBJ1-1
V gene: TRBV4-2
clone size: few

CDR3 protein: CASSGTDRGYEQYF
CDR3 DNA: TGTGCCAGCAGCGGAACTGACCGGGGGTACGAGCAGTACTTC
D gene: -
J gene: TRBJ2-7
V gene: TRBV11-2
clone size: once

CDR3 protein: CASSQVGRLYNEQFF
CDR3 DNA: TGTGCCAGCAGCCAAGTAGGCAGGTTATACAATGAGCAGTTCTTC
D gene: -
J gene: TRBJ2-1
V gene: TRBV3-1
clone size: few

CDR3 protein: CASSPTGPNYEQYF
CDR3 DNA: TGTGCCAGCAGTCCTACCGGACCCAACTACGAGCAGTACTTC
D gene: -
J gene: TRBJ2-7
V gene: TRBV6-6
clone size: -

CDR3 protein: CASSLRPPTGGEQYF
CDR3 DNA: TGCGCCAGCAGCTTGAGACCCCCAACCGGGGGCGAGCAGTACTTC
D gene: -
J gene: TRBJ2-7
V gene: TRBV5-1
clone size: few

CDR3 protein: CASSFLAGDISSYEQYF
CDR3 DNA: TGTGCCAGCAGTTTCCTAGCGGGGGACATAAGCTCCTACGAGCAGTACTTC
D gene: TRBD2
J gene: TRBJ2-7
V gene: TRBV27
clone size: -

CDR3 protein: CASSITRPGVDSPLHF
CDR3 DNA: TGTGCCAGTTCTATAACGAGACCAGGGGTGGATTCACCCCTCCACTTT
D gene: -
J gene: TRBJ1-6
V gene: TRBV19
clone size: few

CDR3 protein: CASSQINTNEQFF
CDR3 DNA: TGTGCCAGCAGCCAGATAAATACGAATGAGCAGTTCTTC
D gene: -
J gene: TRBJ2-1
V gene: TRBV3-1
clone size: -

CDR3 protein: CASSYSWDSEETRYF
CDR3 DNA: TGTGCCAGCAGTTACTCCTGGGACAGTGAGGAGACCCGGTACTTC
D gene: TRBD1
J gene: TRBJ2-5
V gene: TRBV6-5
clone size: -

CDR3 protein: CASSVMGRGNNEQFF
CDR3 DNA: TGTGCCAGCAGCGTAATGGGGAGAGGGAATAATGAGCAGTTCTTC
D gene: -
J gene: TRBJ2-1
V gene: TRBV9
clone size: -

CDR3 protein: CASSAGGTSLAKNIQYF
CDR3 DNA: TGTGCCAGCAGCGCTGGGGGGACGAGCCTAGCCAAAAACATTCAGTACTTC
D gene: -
J gene: TRBJ2-4
V gene: TRBV9
clone size: few

CDR3 protein: CASSRTGDRATYEQYF
CDR3 DNA: TGTGCCAGCAGCCGAACGGGAGACAGAGCCACCTACGAGCAGTACTTC
D gene: -
J gene: TRBJ2-7
V gene: TRBV9
clone size: -

CDR3 protein: CATSRDYRGDQPQHF
CDR3 DNA: TGTGCCACCAGCCGAGACTACAGGGGCGATCAGCCCCAGCATTTT
D gene: TRBD1
J gene: TRBJ1-5
V gene: TRBV15
clone size: -

CDR3 protein: CASSSLPGAYEQYF
CDR3 DNA: TGTGCCAGCAGTTCCCTCCCCGGAGCCTACGAGCAGTACTTC
D gene: -
J gene: TRBJ2-7
V gene: TRBV12-3/TRBV12-4
clone size: few

CDR3 protein: CASSSGANQPQHF
CDR3 DNA: TGTGCCAGCAGCTCCGGGGCAAATCAGCCCCAGCATTTT
D gene: -
J gene: TRBJ1-5
V gene: TRBV5-5
clone size: few

CDR3 protein: CASNSRLTTHDEETQYF
CDR3 DNA: TGTGCCAGCAATAGCAGGTTAACCACCCACGACGAAGAGACCCAGTACTTC
D gene: -
J gene: TRBJ2-5
V gene: TRBV28
clone size: few

CDR3 protein: CASSLADRVAKNIQYF
CDR3 DNA: TGCGCCAGCAGCTTGGCCGACAGGGTGGCCAAAAACATTCAGTACTTC
D gene: TRBD1
J gene: TRBJ2-4
V gene: TRBV5-1
clone size: few

CDR3 protein: CASRSQGDSYEQYF
CDR3 DNA: TGTGCCAGCAGGTCACAGGGAGATTCCTACGAGCAGTACTTC
D gene: -
J gene: TRBJ2-7
V gene: TRBV28
clone size: -

CDR3 protein: CATSRSTTLAHGYTF
CDR3 DNA: TGTGCCACCAGCAGATCCACCACCTTGGCGCACGGCTACACCTTC
D gene: -
J gene: TRBJ1-2
V gene: TRBV15
clone size: -

CDR3 protein: CASKPSGRNIQYF
CDR3 DNA: TGTGCCAGCAAGCCTAGCGGGCGAAACATTCAGTACTTC
D gene: TRBD2
J gene: TRBJ2-4
V gene: TRBV6-1
clone size: many

CDR3 protein: CASSRGSNEKLFF
CDR3 DNA: TGTGCCAGCTCTCGAGGGTCTAATGAAAAACTGTTTTTT
D gene: -
J gene: TRBJ1-4
V gene: TRBV6-1
clone size: -

CDR3 protein: CASGIGGRTYGYTF
CDR3 DNA: TGTGCTAGTGGGATAGGGGGACGGACCTATGGCTACACCTTC
D gene: -
J gene: TRBJ1-2
V gene: TRBV12-5
clone size: many

CDR3 protein: CSVADRALSQPQHF
CDR3 DNA: TGCAGCGTCGCGGACAGGGCCCTAAGTCAGCCCCAGCATTTT
D gene: TRBD1
J gene: TRBJ1-5
V gene: TRBV29-1
clone size: -

CDR3 protein: CASSQESEGAQYF
CDR3 DNA: TGTGCCAGCAGCCAAGAATCAGAAGGGGCGCAGTATTTT
D gene: -
J gene: TRBJ2-3
V gene: TRBV3-1
clone size: -

CDR3 protein: CAPELNRRRIGETQYF
CDR3 DNA: TGTGCCCCAGAGCTTAATAGGAGGAGGATCGGAGAGACCCAGTACTTC
D gene: -
J gene: TRBJ2-5
V gene: TRBV28
clone size: -

CDR3 protein: CASRPGTDNEQFF
CDR3 DNA: TGTGCCAGCAGGCCAGGGACAGACAATGAGCAGTTCTTC
D gene: TRBD1
J gene: TRBJ2-1
V gene: TRBV12-3/TRBV12-4
clone size: -

CDR3 protein: CASRRGRGSYNEQFF
CDR3 DNA: TGTGCCAGCAGGAGGGGTCGCGGCTCCTACAATGAGCAGTTCTTC
D gene: -
J gene: TRBJ2-1
V gene: TRBV28
clone size: -

CDR3 protein: CASSQTYRQNYISPTQYF
CDR3 DNA: TGCGCCAGCAGCCAGACTTATCGACAGAATTATATTTCGCCGACCCAGTACTTC
D gene: -
J gene: TRBJ2-5
V gene: TRBV4-3
clone size: -

CDR3 protein: CAIRDGYNSPLHF
CDR3 DNA: TGTGCCATCAGGGACGGTTATAATTCACCCCTCCACTTT
D gene: -
J gene: TRBJ1-6
V gene: TRBV10-3
clone size: few

CDR3 protein: CSARDTSTDTQYF
CDR3 DNA: TGCAGTGCTAGAGATACCAGCACAGATACGCAGTATTTT
D gene: -
J gene: TRBJ2-3
V gene: TRBV20-1
clone size: few

CDR3 protein: CASSLTRIPTDTQYF
CDR3 DNA: TGTGCCAGCAGCTTGACCAGAATCCCTACAGATACGCAGTATTTT
D gene: -
J gene: TRBJ2-3
V gene: TRBV11-3
clone size: -

CDR3 protein: CASSHRSQFF
CDR3 DNA: TGTGCCAGCAGTCACAGGTCACAGTTCTTC
D gene: -
J gene: TRBJ2-1
V gene: TRBV12-3/TRBV12-4
clone size: few

CDR3 protein: CASSHPTMGGYTF
CDR3 DNA: TGCGCCAGCAGCCACCCGACAATGGGAGGCTACACCTTC
D gene: -
J gene: TRBJ1-2
V gene: TRBV4-3
clone size: -

CDR3 protein: CASSPDQADTQYF
CDR3 DNA: TGTGCCAGCAGTCCAGACCAAGCGGATACGCAGTATTTT
D gene: -
J gene: TRBJ2-3
V gene: TRBV12-3/TRBV12-4
clone size: few

CDR3 protein: CASSSGGQGFYEQYF
CDR3 DNA: TGTGCCAGCAGCTCTGGGGGACAGGGATTCTACGAGCAGTACTTC
D gene: TRBD1
J gene: TRBJ2-7
V gene: TRBV5-4
clone size: once